This TCR gamma chain was recorded in a study of γδ T cells in repeated Plasmodium falciparum infection. About the study: Malian children with intense seasonal malaria exposure were compared with matched Australian children. Samples were taken at baseline, before some infections, and 21 days after each. Points from the study as a whole: Vdelta2-negative gammadelta repertoires appeared less diverse and less shared in Malian than Australian children.

TCRdb re-analyzed the multiplex PCR reads via CATT. The sample records 27,000 or so gamma-chain clones, approximately 1.4% being singletons. In its sample, this clone was seen many times. The antigen is not known. TCRdb's protein for this DNA is that of a much larger clone and differs from the translation at residue 9, likely a read error; the protein shown is the DNA translation. Gammadelta T cells were flow-sorted from PBMC into Vgamma9/Vdelta2+ and Vdelta2-negative populations for bulk analysis. The CDR3 runs to 13 residues. V lost 1 base to trimming and J lost 9 bases; unmatched junction nucleotides: 9. Germline-derived CDR1 and CDR2 are GITISATS and ISYDGTV (reference sequence).

V usage is TRGV9 and J usage is TRGJ1 or TRGJ2. The sequence came from a pool of human donors (malaria-infected and uninfected, not separated). The sequencing input was gamma-delta T cells from blood. The CDR3 protein is CALWEVPKCKKLF. CDR3 DNA: TGTGCCTTGTGGGAGGTACCGAAATGTAAGAAACTCTTT.